These T cell receptor beta chains were read from a single sample in a study of T cell responses to AZD1222 COVID-19 vaccine. Data came from immunoSEQ multiplex PCR; TCRdb stores just in-frame clones and leaves some out. The sample lists roughly 160,000 clones, 85% to 90% seen once, with roughly 4% in the top ten. The source was peripheral blood, collected 28 days after the second AZD1222 dose. Every receptor here comes from an adult who received the AZD1222 COVID-19 vaccine. Both conserved end residues are part of each CDR3. The order of the fields is J gene, D gene, clone size, V gene, CDR3 DNA, CDR3 protein. D genes are given only for firm matches. Clone size is shown for a subset of rows, as once, few, many or a class of expanded clone.

J: TRBJ2-5; D: TRBD2; size: NA; V: TRBV11-2; DNA: TGTGCCAGCAGGGGCGGGGGGGAGACCCAGTACTTC; CDR3: CASRGGGETQYF
J: TRBJ2-6; D: NA; size: once; V: TRBV2; DNA: TGTGCCAGCAGGCCTGGGGACTCCTCTGGGGCCAACGTCCTGACTTTC; CDR3: CASRPGDSSGANVLTF
J: TRBJ1-2; D: NA; size: NA; V: TRBV7-3; DNA: TGTGCCAGCAGCTTCCCGTATAACTATGGCTACACCTTC; CDR3: CASSFPYNYGYTF
J: TRBJ2-7; D: NA; size: NA; V: TRBV3-1/TRBV3-2; DNA: TGTGCCAGCAGCTACCTTGGCTCCTACGAGCAGTACTTC; CDR3: CASSYLGSYEQYF
J: TRBJ1-6; D: TRBD1; size: few; V: TRBV11-2; DNA: TGTGCCAGCAGCTTAGGGGGACAGGGGGAATCACCCCTCCACTTT; CDR3: CASSLGGQGESPLHF
J: TRBJ1-2; D: NA; size: NA; V: TRBV5-5; DNA: TGTGCCAGCAGCGCCGGACGGGCTAACTATGGCTACACCTTC; CDR3: CASSAGRANYGYTF
J: TRBJ2-2; D: NA; size: NA; V: TRBV29-1; DNA: TGCAGCGTTGAAGTCCGAATCGGGGAGCTGTTTTTT; CDR3: CSVEVRIGELFF
J: TRBJ2-2; D: NA; size: once; V: TRBV29-1; DNA: TGCAGCGTTGAAGTAGACCCGACGAACACCGGGGAGCTGTTTTTT; CDR3: CSVEVDPTNTGELFF
J: TRBJ1-1; D: NA; size: NA; V: TRBV27; DNA: TGTGCCAGCAGCCCCGGGACGGTCAACACTGAAGCTTTCTTT; CDR3: CASSPGTVNTEAFF
J: TRBJ2-6; D: NA; size: NA; V: TRBV30; DNA: TGTGCCTGGAGTGTAAGGTTAGGGATAGAGTTTGGGGCCAACGTCCTGACTTTC; CDR3: CAWSVRLGIEFGANVLTF
J: TRBJ2-7; D: NA; size: NA; V: TRBV5-1; DNA: TGCGCCAGCAGCTTGGAGCGATTGCGTGACGAGCAGTACTTC; CDR3: CASSLERLRDEQYF
J: TRBJ2-2; D: NA; size: NA; V: TRBV18; DNA: TGTGCCAGCTCATGGACGATCACCGGGGAGCTGTTTTTT; CDR3: CASSWTITGELFF
J: TRBJ1-1; D: NA; size: NA; V: TRBV6-1; DNA: TGTGCCAGCAGTGAAGCAGGTTGGGCTGAAGCTTTCTTT; CDR3: CASSEAGWAEAFF
J: TRBJ1-5; D: NA; size: once; V: TRBV12-3/TRBV12-4; DNA: TGTGCCAGCAGTCACTATGATCAGCCCCAGCATTTT; CDR3: CASSHYDQPQHF
J: TRBJ1-2; D: NA; size: few; V: TRBV14; DNA: TGTGCCAGCAGCCAAGGGGGGCTTGGCTACACCTTC; CDR3: CASSQGGLGYTF
J: TRBJ1-4; D: NA; size: NA; V: TRBV28; DNA: TGTGCCAGCAGTAGAACAGGGTTTGAACTGTTTTTT; CDR3: CASSRTGFELFF
J: TRBJ2-1; D: TRBD1; size: NA; V: TRBV9; DNA: TGTGCCAGCAGCAACAACCGGGACAGATTTTACAATGAGCAGTTCTTC; CDR3: CASSNNRDRFYNEQFF
J: TRBJ1-1; D: TRBD1; size: NA; V: TRBV6-5; DNA: TGTGCCAGCAGTTACGGAAGGGGGCACACTGAAGCTTTCTTT; CDR3: CASSYGRGHTEAFF
J: TRBJ2-5; D: TRBD1; size: NA; V: TRBV5-1; DNA: TGCGCCAGCAGCTGGCCCGGGACAGTAGAGACCCAGTACTTC; CDR3: CASSWPGTVETQYF
J: TRBJ1-5; D: NA; size: NA; V: TRBV7-8; DNA: TGTGCCAGCAGCCTCAGGACGGAAAATCAGCCCCAGCATTTT; CDR3: CASSLRTENQPQHF
J: TRBJ1-3; D: TRBD1; size: NA; V: TRBV5-6; DNA: TGTGCCAGCAGCTTCAGGGGGCTAACTTCTGGAAACACCATATATTTT; CDR3: CASSFRGLTSGNTIYF
J: TRBJ2-3; D: TRBD2; size: NA; V: TRBV5-6; DNA: TGTGCCAGCAGCTTAACGGGGGGGCCGACAGATACGCAGTATTTT; CDR3: CASSLTGGPTDTQYF
J: TRBJ2-7; D: NA; size: NA; V: TRBV4-3; DNA: TGCGCCAGCAGCCTAGGCCGGGGAGCCTACGAGCAGTACTTC; CDR3: CASSLGRGAYEQYF
J: TRBJ1-4; D: NA; size: NA; V: TRBV18; DNA: TGTGCCAGCTCACCACCCGCCGAAAAACTGTTTTTT; CDR3: CASSPPAEKLFF
J: TRBJ1-2; D: NA; size: NA; V: TRBV7-2; DNA: TGTGCCAGCAGCCCTCTGCTCGGAATTTCCTATGGCTACACCTTC; CDR3: CASSPLLGISYGYTF
J: TRBJ1-2; D: TRBD1; size: NA; V: TRBV7-9; DNA: TGTGCCAGCAACCTCTGGGACAGGGAAAACTATGGCTACACCTTC; CDR3: CASNLWDRENYGYTF
J: TRBJ2-1; D: NA; size: NA; V: TRBV7-2; DNA: TGTGCCAGCAGCCAGGGACTCTACAATGAGCAGTTCTTC; CDR3: CASSQGLYNEQFF
J: TRBJ1-5; D: NA; size: NA; V: TRBV7-9; DNA: TGTGCCAGCAGCTTCGGTCCAGAGATTCCCAGCTACAGCAATCAGCCCCAGCATTTT; CDR3: CASSFGPEIPSYSNQPQHF
J: TRBJ1-1; D: NA; size: NA; V: TRBV29-1; DNA: TGCAGCGTCCCCGGGGTGAAGGGGAGAGGACCTGAAGCTTTCTTT; CDR3: CSVPGVKGRGPEAFF
J: TRBJ2-1; D: TRBD2; size: NA; V: TRBV14; DNA: TGTGCCAGCAGCCCGGGACTAGCGGGGAACAATGAGCAGTTCTTC; CDR3: CASSPGLAGNNEQFF
J: TRBJ2-4; D: TRBD2; size: NA; V: TRBV2; DNA: TGTGCCAGCAGTGGGGGCGGGGGAGGAAACATTCAGTACTTC; CDR3: CASSGGGGGNIQYF
J: TRBJ1-1; D: NA; size: NA; V: TRBV6-5; DNA: TGTGCCAGCAGGGGTTGGGGCGGGCCGAACACTGAAGCTTTCTTT; CDR3: CASRGWGGPNTEAFF
J: TRBJ2-3; D: TRBD1; size: NA; V: TRBV27; DNA: TGTGCCAGCAGTCCGGGGACAGGGGGCGATACGCAGTATTTT; CDR3: CASSPGTGGDTQYF
J: TRBJ1-1; D: NA; size: NA; V: TRBV5-4; DNA: TGTGCCAGCAGCTTGGGGGGGGGCAACCCTGAAGCTTTCTTT; CDR3: CASSLGGGNPEAFF
J: TRBJ2-1; D: TRBD2; size: NA; V: TRBV6-1; DNA: TGTGCCAGCAGTGAAGAAGCGGGGGGGCTCTGGGAGCAGTTCTTC; CDR3: CASSEEAGGLWEQFF
J: TRBJ2-1; D: NA; size: NA; V: TRBV12-3/TRBV12-4; DNA: TGTGCCAGCAGCCCAGATTACAATGAGCAGTTCTTC; CDR3: CASSPDYNEQFF
J: TRBJ1-1; D: NA; size: NA; V: TRBV18; DNA: TGTGCCAGCTCACCGGACATGAACACTGAAGCTTTCTTT; CDR3: CASSPDMNTEAFF
J: TRBJ1-2; D: NA; size: NA; V: TRBV11-2; DNA: TGTGCCAGCAGCTCTGCCAGGCGCCAAGGGAACTATGGCTACACCTTC; CDR3: CASSSARRQGNYGYTF
J: TRBJ2-7; D: TRBD2; size: NA; V: TRBV5-1; DNA: TGCGCCAGCAGCTTGGCCGGGACTAGCGGGGGGTACGAGCAGTACTTC; CDR3: CASSLAGTSGGYEQYF
J: TRBJ2-7; D: TRBD2; size: NA; V: TRBV6-1; DNA: TGTGCCAGCAGTGAAACCCGGGCGGGGGATTACGAGCAGTACTTC; CDR3: CASSETRAGDYEQYF